Listed below are T cell receptor beta chains from one sample, sequenced in a study of cytomegalovirus exposure and HLA in healthy donors. The method was immunoSEQ multiplex PCR; TCRdb's version includes in-frame clones alone and lacks a portion of them. The data contain 100,000 or so clones, roughly 71% of them singletons. Sequencing used PBMCs. The receptors shown here come from a man aged 40-49 years in good health and CMV-seropositive. Each CDR3 is given with its conserved first and last residue. A D gene is named only where the DNA matches it firmly. Part of the rows lack a size; the others show once, few, many or a class for expanded clones.

J	size	D	V	DNA	CDR3
TRBJ2-3	-	-	TRBV10-3	TGTGCCATCAGAGGACTGAGTAGCACAGATACGCAGTATTTT	CAIRGLSSTDTQYF
TRBJ2-7	-	TRBD2	TRBV2	TGTGCCAGCAGTGAGTGGATAGCGGGTTCCTCCTACGAGCAGTACTTC	CASSEWIAGSSYEQYF
TRBJ2-1	-	TRBD2	TRBV5-1	TGCGCCAGCAGCTTGGTGTCTGGTTGGCGGGGGAGCTCCTACAATGAGCAGTTCTTC	CASSLVSGWRGSSYNEQFF
TRBJ1-2	-	-	TRBV4-1	TGCGCCAGCAGCCAAGATGACAGGTTGGAGTATGGCTACACCTTC	CASSQDDRLEYGYTF
TRBJ1-5	-	TRBD1	TRBV27	TGTGCCAGCAGCCGACAGGGGGGCAATAATCAGCCCCAGCATTTT	CASSRQGGNNQPQHF
TRBJ1-2	-	-	TRBV4-1	TGCGCCAGCAGCCCCGGGATTAACTATGGCTACACCTTC	CASSPGINYGYTF
TRBJ1-5	-	TRBD1	TRBV28	TGTGCCAGCAGGGGGACAGACCTTAGCAATCAGCCCCAGCATTTT	CASRGTDLSNQPQHF
TRBJ2-7	-	TRBD2	TRBV15	TGTGCCACCAGCGGACCCGGGACTAGCGTTAACGAGCAGTACTTC	CATSGPGTSVNEQYF
TRBJ2-1	-	TRBD2	TRBV19	TGTGCCAGTAGTTGGACTAGCGGGGGCTCCTACAATGAGCAGTTCTTC	CASSWTSGGSYNEQFF
TRBJ1-2	-	-	TRBV7-2	TGTGCCAGCAGCCTCACCCTAGGGGGAGCTAACTATGGCTACACCTTC	CASSLTLGGANYGYTF
TRBJ1-1	-	TRBD1	TRBV5-4	TGTGCCAGCAGTGAGGGGGCAGGGGGCTTTGAAGCTTTCTTT	CASSEGAGGFEAFF
TRBJ2-5	few	TRBD1	TRBV9	TGTGCCAGCAGCGCGGGCTCCGGGACAGGGTTACAAGAGACCCAGTACTTC	CASSAGSGTGLQETQYF
TRBJ1-1	-	-	TRBV6-6	TGTGCCAGCAGTTATGAGGGTTTGCTGGCTGAAGCTTTCTTT	CASSYEGLLAEAFF
TRBJ1-5	-	TRBD1	TRBV5-5	TGTGCCAGCAGCTCTGGACAGGGGGCTGAGCCCCAGCATTTT	CASSSGQGAEPQHF
TRBJ2-2	-	-	TRBV6-5	TGTGCCAGCAGTTACCGGGGGACCGGGGAGCTGTTTTTT	CASSYRGTGELFF
TRBJ2-5	-	TRBD1	TRBV6-4	TGTGCCAGCAGAATACAGGGGGCTCGGGAGACCCAGTACTTC	CASRIQGARETQYF
TRBJ1-1	-	TRBD1	TRBV27	TGTGCCAGCAGTTCGTCACAGGGGAGGAACACTGAAGCTTTCTTT	CASSSSQGRNTEAFF
TRBJ1-1	-	-	TRBV1	TGCACCAGCAGCCAAGATAGATGGGACAGGCCCATGAACACTGAAGCTTTCTTT	CTSSQDRWDRPMNTEAFF
TRBJ1-2	-	TRBD1	TRBV27	TGTGCCAGCAGTTCAAGTACAGGGGACTATGGCTACACCTTC	CASSSSTGDYGYTF
TRBJ1-4	-	-	TRBV6-4	TGTGCCATAGACGGGTTTAATGAAAAACTGTTTTTT	CAIDGFNEKLFF